The 5 T cell receptor gamma chains listed next were all sequenced from one sample in a study of gamma delta lymphoproliferative disorders and STAT genes. PBMCs from patients and controls supplied the genomic DNA for sequencing. TCRdb processed the multiplex PCR reads again with the CATT caller. The data contain over a thousand gamma-chain clones, under 15% of them singletons. Sequencing was performed on blood. The source of these receptors is a human donor in good health.

This clone is labeled as medium-sized. The chain has TRGV4 and TRGJ1 or TRGJ2. Trimming cost V 4 bases and J 12 bases; bases outside gene matches: 3. In germline, CDR1 is EGSTGY, CDR2 YDSYTSSV. The CDR3 runs 9 residues. The CDR3 is CATWERKLF. Here the CDR3 DNA reads TGTGCCACCTGGGAAAGGAAACTCTTT.

This clone was found a few times. The V and J genes are TRGV4 and TRGJ1 or TRGJ2. The J gene, missing from TCRdb, was assigned here through DNA to germline matching. Germline CDR1 and CDR2: EGSTGY and YDSYTSSV. The CDR3 runs to 11 residues. Trimming took 6 bases from V and 4 from J; bases not matched to a gene: 3. This CDR3 reads CATWKYYKKLF. For the CDR3, the DNA is TGTGCCACCTGGAAGTATTATAAGAAACTCTTT.

This clone is medium-sized in the sample. V is TRGV8 and J is TRGJP2. Assignment of the J gene here rests on matching the DNA to germline, because TCRdb gives none. The germline CDR1 and CDR2 sequences are VENAVY and YDSYNSRV. V was clipped by 2 bases and J by 6 bases; unmatched bases: 9. The CDR3 runs to 15 residues. The CDR3 bases are TGTGCCACCTGGGATAAGATAAGGGGTGATTGGATCAAGACGTTT. Protein: CATWDKIRGDWIKTF.

This clone is medium-sized. The rearrangement uses TRGV2 and TRGJ1 or TRGJ2. Since TCRdb gives no J gene, matching the DNA to germline was used here to assign it. The germline V gene encodes CDR1 EGSNGY and CDR2 YDSYNSKV. CDR3 length: 11 residues. With 0 bases clipped from V and 12 bases from J, the junction kept 5 bases outside the gene matches. CDR3 nucleotide sequence: TGTGCCACCTGGGACGGGCCGACGAAACTCTTT. Residues: CATWDGPTKLF.

By share of the sample, this clone is medium-sized. V gene TRGV2 combines with J gene TRGJP2. The J gene, absent from TCRdb, was called here by matching the DNA to germline. This CDR3 comprises 17 residues. Germline assignment: CDR1 EGSNGY and CDR2 YDSYNSKV. The ends lost 0 bases at V and 2 bases at J; junction bases unmatched: 9. The CDR3 loop is CATWDGRGGSSDWIKTF. The DNA of the CDR3 is TGTGCCACCTGGGACGGGCGCGGGGGGAGTAGTGATTGGATCAAGACGTTT.